One sample yielded the 11 T cell receptor beta chains listed below, sequenced in a study of blood T cell repertoires in COVID-19. Sequencing used immunoSEQ multiplex PCR; TCRdb keeps in-frame clones, though not all of them. Here the sample spans roughly 340,000 clones, more than 80% being singletons. The sequenced sample was PBMCs or T cells enriched from blood (not recorded which). These receptors came from a man younger than 30 who had recovered from COVID-19.

About this clone itself: An end of the junction does not agree with germline; a read error may underlie this. The V gene is TRBV11-1, the J gene TRBJ2-7; 12 positions agree with TRBD2. The CDR3 length is 15 residues. Germline V CDR1 and CDR2: SGHAT, FQDESV (reference sequence). The CDR3 DNA reads as TGTGCCAGCAGCCTAGCGGGAGGGTTAGAATACGAGCAGTACTTC. This sequence encodes CASSLAGGLEYEQYF.

The chain couples TRBV27 to TRBJ2-1, with a possible D match to TRBD1 (5 bases). Germline V gene data show CDR1 as MNHEY and CDR2 as SMNVEV (reference sequence). Trimming took off 4 bases at V and 3 bases at J, with 10 bases between the two ends. CDR3 length: 14 amino acids. Written as DNA, the CDR3 is TGTGCCAGCAGTTCCAGGGTCTACTACAATGAGCAGTTCTTC. It codes for CASSSRVYYNEQFF.

About this clone: A read error may account for a junction end that differs from germline. This chain links TRBV20-1 with TRBJ1-1; TRBD1 aligns across 7 bases. The CDR3 covers 10 residues. Germline V gives CDR1 DFQATT, CDR2 SNEGSKA (reference sequence). CDR3 sequence (DNA): TGCAGTGCTGGAGGGACAGCTACGCTCTTT. Its translation: CSAGGTATLF.

The CDR3 bases are TGTGCCAGCAGTCCTGACTTGAGCGGGGAGCTGTTTTTT. Residues: CASSPDLSGELFF. The V and J genes are TRBV12-3 or TRBV12-4 and TRBJ2-2; D remains unclear. There are 13 residues in the CDR3. V gave up 5 bases and J gave up 7 bases, with 11 bases separating them.

This chain connects TRBV5-8 to TRBJ1-4; D is uncertain. The germline CDR1 and CDR2 sequences are SGHTS and YDEGEE. The V end was cut by 4 bases, the J end by 7 bases, with 17 bases between. The CDR3 spans 15 residues. This chain's CDR3 is CASSPKTRRGEKLFF. The DNA of the CDR3 is TGTGCCAGCAGCCCGAAGACCCGGAGAGGTGAAAAACTGTTTTTT.

The J gene is TRBJ1-2, the V gene TRBV4-1; 7 bases line up with TRBD1. Per the germline V gene, CDR1 is MGHRA and CDR2 is YSYEKL. The ends lost 8 bases at V and 4 bases at J; junction bases unmatched: 7. The CDR3 extends over 13 amino acids. The CDR3 sequence is CASRSGQLYGYTF. The CDR3 DNA reads as TGCGCCAGCCGTTCGGGACAGCTCTATGGCTACACCTTC.

This sequence joins TRBV5-4 and TRBJ2-3, with a possible D match to TRBD1 (7 bases). CDR1 SGHNT and CDR2 YYREEE come from the germline V gene (reference sequence). The CDR3 contains 15 residues. V lost 4 bases and J 2 bases, leaving 14 bases between the germline ends. The CDR3 sequence is CASSGGTDITDTQYF. The CDR3 coding sequence is TGTGCCAGCAGCGGCGGGACAGATATCACAGATACGCAGTATTTT. Variable domain in full (rest from reference TRBV5-4 and TRBJ2-3): ETGVTQSPTHLIKTRGQQVTLRCSSQSGHNTVSWYQQALGQGPQFIFQYYREEENGRGNFPPRFSGLQFPNYSSELNVNALELDDSALYLCASSGGTDITDTQYFGPGTRLTVL.

The rearrangement uses TRBV4-3 and TRBJ1-2; 9 bases match TRBD1. The CDR3 sequence is 17 residues long. V lost 6 bases to trimming and J lost 3 bases; unmatched junction nucleotides: 14. Germline CDR1 LGHNA, CDR2 YSLEER. This chain's CDR3 is CASSNRGRSVWDYGYTF. In nucleotides, the CDR3 is TGCGCCAGCAGTAACAGGGGGCGGTCTGTTTGGGACTATGGCTACACCTTC.

The rearrangement uses TRBV5-1 and TRBJ2-1, with 12 positions matching TRBD2. V lost 2 bases to trimming and J lost 7 bases; unmatched junction nucleotides: 4. The CDR3 spans 15 residues. Per the germline V gene, CDR1 is SGHRS and CDR2 is YFSETQ. The CDR3 loop reads CASSFLAGGLNEQFF. The CDR3 DNA sequence: TGCGCCAGCAGCTTCCTAGCGGGGGGGCTTAATGAGCAGTTCTTC.

The chain combines TRBV7-8 with TRBJ1-1, with a tentative D call TRBD1 (5 bases). Germline assignment: CDR1 SGHVS and CDR2 FQNEAQ. V was pared by 3 bases and J by 0 bases, with 8 bases between. This CDR3 has 14 amino acids. This CDR3 is CASSLGPLNTEAFF. In DNA form, the CDR3 reads TGTGCCAGCAGCTTGGGGCCGTTGAACACTGAAGCTTTCTTT. Full variable domain (missing parts from reference TRBV7-8 and TRBJ1-1): GAGVSQSPRYKVAKRGQDVALRCDPISGHVSLFWYQQALGQGPEFLTYFQNEAQLDKSGLPSDRFFAERPEGSVSTLKIQRTQQEDSAVYLCASSLGPLNTEAFFGQGTRLTVV.

The chain recombines TRBV28 with TRBJ2-7, with 7 bases matching TRBD2. The CDR3 sequence is 15 residues long. V lost 0 bases to trimming and J lost 5 bases; unmatched junction nucleotides: 7. CDR1 and CDR2 (germline): MDHEN, SYDVKM. CDR3 sequence (DNA): TGTGCCAGCAGTTTATGGGGGGGGGTCCCAGACGAGCAGTACTTC. Its translation: CASSLWGGVPDEQYF.